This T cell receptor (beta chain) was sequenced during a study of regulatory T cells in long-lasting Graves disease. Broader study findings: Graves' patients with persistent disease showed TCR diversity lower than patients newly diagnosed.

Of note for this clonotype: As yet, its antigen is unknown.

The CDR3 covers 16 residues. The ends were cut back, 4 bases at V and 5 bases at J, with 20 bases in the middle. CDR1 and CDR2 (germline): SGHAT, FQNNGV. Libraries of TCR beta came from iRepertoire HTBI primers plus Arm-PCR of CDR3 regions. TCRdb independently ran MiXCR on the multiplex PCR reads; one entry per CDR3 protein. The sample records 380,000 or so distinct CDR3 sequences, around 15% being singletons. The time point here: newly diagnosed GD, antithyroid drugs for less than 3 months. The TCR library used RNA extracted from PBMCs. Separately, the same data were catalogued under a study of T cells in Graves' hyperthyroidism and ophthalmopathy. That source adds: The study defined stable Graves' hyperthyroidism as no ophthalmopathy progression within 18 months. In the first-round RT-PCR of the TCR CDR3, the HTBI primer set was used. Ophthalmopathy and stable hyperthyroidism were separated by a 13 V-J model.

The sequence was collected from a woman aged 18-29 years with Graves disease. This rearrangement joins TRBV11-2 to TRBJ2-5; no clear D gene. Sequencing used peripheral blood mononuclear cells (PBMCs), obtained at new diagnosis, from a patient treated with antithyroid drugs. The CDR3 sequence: CASSSPRANSRETQYF. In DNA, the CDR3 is TGTGCCAGCAGCTCTCCCCGGGCCAACAGCCGGGAGACCCAGTACTTC.